The 23 T cell receptor beta chains in this list originate from one sample, sequenced in a study of T-cell memory formation after mild COVID-19. TCRdb re-called the 5' RACE reads with MiXCR, one entry per CDR3 protein. The profile shows 280,000 or so distinct CDR3 sequences, roughly 8.2% of them singletons. The sample taken for sequencing was PBMCs or a T cell subset sorted from them (not recorded which). The receptor source for this set is a man between 18 and 29 years old who had mild COVID-19 (a few samples of this study predate the infection). Cell type and time point are not known.

The V call is TRBV20-1, the J call TRBJ1-3, with D possibly matching TRBD1 (5 bases). The CDR3 is 15 residues long. The V end was cut by 0 bases, the J end by 2 bases, with 11 bases between. CDR1 is DFQATT, CDR2 SNEGSKA, per germline (reference sequence). CDR3 bases: TGCAGTGCTAGAGACCGTGGGGGAACTGGAAACACCATATATTTT. It yields the protein CSARDRGGTGNTIYF.

V is TRBV7-2 and J is TRBJ2-3; 7 bases align to TRBD1. Germline V gives CDR1 SGHTA, CDR2 FQGNSA. V dropped 2 bases and J dropped 0; count of bases not matched to a gene: 5. This CDR3 spans 16 amino acids. The CDR3 DNA follows: TGTGCCAGCAGCTTAAATCCGGGACAGAGCACAGATACGCAGTATTTT. Encoded protein: CASSLNPGQSTDTQYF.

V usage is TRBV5-1 and J usage is TRBJ1-1; TRBD1 is a possible D gene (5 bases). Germline CDR1 SGHRS, CDR2 YFSETQ. V was pared by 4 bases and J by 1 base, with 14 bases between. The CDR3 consists of 15 residues. The CDR3 nucleotides are TGCGCCAGCAGCGTACAGGTGACAGCGAACACTGAAGCTTTCTTT. Translation: CASSVQVTANTEAFF.

This clonotype showed up many times. The chain links TRBV6-1 to TRBJ2-5, with 7 positions matching TRBD1. The germline V gene has CDR1 MNHNS and CDR2 SASEGT. CDR3 length: 18 residues. Germline trimming cut 0 bases from V and 5 bases from J; bases unmatched to any gene: 15. In DNA, the CDR3 is TGTGCCAGCAGTGAAGCTTTGGTAGCGTTCTCACAGGGGGAGACCCAGTACTTC. Translation gives CASSEALVAFSQGETQYF.

The chain has TRBV14 and TRBJ1-3; the D is unclear. The V gene lost 4 bases and the J gene lost 4 bases, with 11 bases spanning the gap. The CDR3 covers 14 residues. The V gene's germline CDR1 is SGHDN and CDR2 FVKESK. The CDR3 here is CASSLQEDGNTIYF. Here the CDR3 DNA reads TGTGCCAGCAGCCTTCAAGAGGACGGAAACACCATATATTTT.

This clonotype was seen more than once but under ten times. The J gene is TRBJ2-2, the V gene TRBV11-2; D is perhaps TRBD1 or TRBD2 (5 bases each). With 5 bases removed from V and 10 bases from J, the gap between germline ends came to 8 bases. CDR1 SGHAT and CDR2 FQNNGV come from the germline V gene. This CDR3 spans 11 amino acids. CDR3 region: CASSPGTELFF. The CDR3 DNA reads as TGTGCCAGCAGCCCAGGGACGGAGCTGTTTTTT.

This clonotype has a handful of counts. V usage is TRBV18 and J usage is TRBJ2-3; 11 nucleotides line up with TRBD1. The germline V gene has CDR1 KGHSH and CDR2 LQKENI. This CDR3 is built from 16 residues. Unmatched junction bases numbered 7, after V lost 4 bases and J lost 4 bases. The CDR3 here is CASSLPGQGEADTQYF. The CDR3 coding sequence is TGTGCCAGCTCACTCCCGGGACAGGGGGAAGCAGATACGCAGTATTTT.

This clonotype was seen more than once but under ten times. The chain recombines TRBV5-1 with TRBJ1-2; the match to TRBD1 covers 8 bases. CDR1 is SGHRS and CDR2 is YFSETQ in the germline V gene. The CDR3 loop spans 14 amino acids. With 4 bases clipped from V and 6 bases from J, the junction kept 8 bases outside the gene matches. The CDR3 DNA sequence: TGCGCCAGCAGCATTGGACAGGGTGGAAATGGCTACACCTTC. Its protein product is CASSIGQGGNGYTF.

V usage is TRBV12-3 or TRBV12-4 and J usage is TRBJ2-3; TRBD2 aligns across 11 bases. V shed 5 bases and J 2 bases; nucleotides not matched to a gene: 6. The CDR3 contains 16 residues. CDR3 protein: CASSTGTSGDTDTQYF. CDR3 bases: TGTGCCAGCAGTACCGGGACTAGCGGAGACACAGATACGCAGTATTTT.

The chain uses TRBV12-3 or TRBV12-4 and TRBJ2-7; D call uncertain. The V end was cut by 6 bases, the J end by 5 bases, with 8 bases between. CDR3 length: 11 amino acids. CDR3 sequence (DNA): TGTGCCAGCAGCCAGGCGGACGAGCAGTACTTC. This encodes CASSQADEQYF.

This chain joins TRBV6-5 and TRBJ1-6; D not resolved. The germline CDR1 and CDR2 sequences are MNHEY and SVGAGI. V was trimmed by 6 bases and J by 8 bases, leaving 14 bases between them. The CDR3 is 14 amino acids. DNA for the CDR3: TGTGCCAGCAGCCCCGGGTCCCCTTATTCACCCCTCCACTTT. This gives the protein CASSPGSPYSPLHF.

This chain links TRBV5-6 with TRBJ1-1, with D unclear. Germline-derived CDR1 and CDR2 are SGHDT and YYEEEE. Trimming removed 3 bases at V and 3 bases at J, with 6 bases between. The length of the CDR3 is 12 residues. CDR3 region: CASSSYDTEAFF. The CDR3 bases are TGTGCCAGCAGCTCATATGACACTGAAGCTTTCTTT.

The chain uses TRBV5-1 and TRBJ2-4; the match to TRBD1 covers 10 bases. With 0 bases clipped from V and 9 bases from J, the junction kept 6 bases outside the gene matches. Germline V lookup: CDR1 SGHRS, CDR2 YFSETQ. The CDR3 runs 15 residues. CDR3 nucleotides: TGCGCCAGCAGCTTGGAGGGGACAGGGGTGACCATTCAGTACTTC. This gives the protein CASSLEGTGVTIQYF.

The chain links TRBV29-1 to TRBJ2-7; D not certain. The CDR3 has 11 amino acids. CDR1 SQVTM and CDR2 ANQGSEA come from the germline V gene. Trimming stripped 5 bases from V and 3 bases from J, with 8 bases between. This CDR3 reads CSVRVLYEQYF. Written as DNA, the CDR3 is TGCAGCGTTAGGGTACTCTACGAGCAGTACTTC.

In its sample, this clonotype was seen a few times. V and J are TRBV7-2 and TRBJ2-3; the match to TRBD2 covers 8 bases. CDR3 length: 15 amino acids. Germline loops: CDR1 SGHTA, CDR2 FQGNSA. J was trimmed by 1 base and V by 3 bases; bases with no gene match: 3. The CDR3 sequence is CASSLGAGGTDTQYF. The CDR3 DNA sequence: TGTGCCAGCAGCTTGGGAGCGGGGGGCACAGATACGCAGTATTTT.

This clonotype was counted between two and nine times. The chain couples TRBV4-1 to TRBJ2-7; D gene unclear. V lost 8 bases, J lost 2 bases, and 16 bases lay in between. The CDR3 length is 14 residues. Germline V lookup: CDR1 MGHRA, CDR2 YSYEKL. Written as DNA, the CDR3 is TGCGCCAGCCGTCCCAGCAGGCCACCCTACGAGCAGTACTTC. Translated: CASRPSRPPYEQYF.

This clonotype came up a few times. J is TRBJ2-3 and V is TRBV7-3, with D possibly being TRBD2 (6 bases). This CDR3 spans 15 amino acids. Germline CDR1 reads SGHTA; CDR2 reads FQGTGA. The V gene lost 5 bases and the J gene lost 6 bases, with 18 bases spanning the gap. CDR3 sequence: CASSPGVSKGDTQYF. For the CDR3, the DNA is TGTGCCAGCAGCCCGGGGGTGTCCAAGGGCGATACGCAGTATTTT.

This clonotype was detected only a few times. The V gene is TRBV5-1, the J gene TRBJ1-1, with a possible D match to TRBD1 (6 bases). V lost 0 bases to trimming and J lost 1 base, with 10 bases between them. The CDR3 contains 15 residues. Looked up from germline, CDR1 is SGHRS and CDR2 is YFSETQ. The chain's CDR3 is CASSLDLGANTEAFF. CDR3 DNA: TGCGCCAGCAGCTTGGATCTGGGGGCGAACACTGAAGCTTTCTTT.

This clonotype was seen a handful of times. V and J are TRBV12-3 or TRBV12-4 and TRBJ2-1; D possibly corresponds to TRBD1 (7 bases). This CDR3 spans 14 amino acids. Trimming removed 8 bases from V and 4 bases from J, with 15 bases in between. The CDR3 sequence is CASPGGGDYNEQFF. The CDR3, as DNA: TGTGCCAGCCCAGGAGGGGGCGATTACAATGAGCAGTTCTTC.

With respect to this clonotype: A much larger clone differs by one base, so this may be a read error. This sequence joins TRBV7-2 and TRBJ2-3, with D hard to call. The V gene's germline CDR1 is SGHTA and CDR2 FQGNSA. The CDR3 is made up of 12 amino acids. This CDR3 is CDSSLLSDTQYF. The CDR3 region has the DNA TGTGACAGCAGCTTACTATCAGATACGCAGTATTTT.

The chain combines TRBV12-3 or TRBV12-4 with TRBJ1-5, with D perhaps TRBD1 (5 bases). The germline V and J ends were trimmed by 3 bases and 3 bases, with 9 bases remaining between them. CDR3 length: 14 amino acids. In nucleotides, the CDR3 is TGTGCCAGCAGTTTTCAGGGACTCAATCAGCCCCAGCATTTT. Amino acids: CASSFQGLNQPQHF.

The table lists this clonotype with a few counts. The chain employs TRBV6-5 and TRBJ2-7, with TRBD1 matching over 9 bases. V shed 10 bases, J shed 6 bases, and the junction held 13 bases outside the gene matches. CDR3 size: 14 residues. The germline V gene encodes CDR1 MNHEY and CDR2 SVGAGI. In nucleotides, the CDR3 is TGTGCCACTAAGGCGCGGACAGGGGTCCTCGAGCAGTACTTC. Amino acid sequence: CATKARTGVLEQYF.

This clonotype was observed many times. J is TRBJ2-1 and V is TRBV6-5, with TRBD2 as a possible D gene (6 bases). Germline V gene sequence: CDR1 MNHEY, CDR2 SVGAGI. The CDR3 spans 16 residues. Trimming left V 6 bases short and J 0 bases short, with 15 bases between. This CDR3 reads CASRSTGTASYNEQFF. DNA for the CDR3: TGTGCCAGCAGATCAACCGGGACTGCCTCCTACAATGAGCAGTTCTTC.